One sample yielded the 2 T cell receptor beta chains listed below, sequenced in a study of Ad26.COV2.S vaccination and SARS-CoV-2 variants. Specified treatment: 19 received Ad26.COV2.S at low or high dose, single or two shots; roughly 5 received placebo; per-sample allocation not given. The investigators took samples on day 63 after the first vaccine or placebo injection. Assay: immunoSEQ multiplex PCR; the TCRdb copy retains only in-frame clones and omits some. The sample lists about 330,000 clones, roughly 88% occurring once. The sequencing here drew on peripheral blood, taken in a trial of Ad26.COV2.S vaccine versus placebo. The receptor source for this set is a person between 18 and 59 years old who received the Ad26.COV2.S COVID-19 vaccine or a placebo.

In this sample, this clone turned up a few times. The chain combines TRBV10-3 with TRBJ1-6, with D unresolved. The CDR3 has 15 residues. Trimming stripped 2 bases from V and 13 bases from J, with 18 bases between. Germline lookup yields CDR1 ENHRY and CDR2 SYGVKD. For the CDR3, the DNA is TGTGCCATCAGTGAGCTAGTCGGTCCGTCCGGGCCCCTCCACTTT. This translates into CAISELVGPSGPLHF.

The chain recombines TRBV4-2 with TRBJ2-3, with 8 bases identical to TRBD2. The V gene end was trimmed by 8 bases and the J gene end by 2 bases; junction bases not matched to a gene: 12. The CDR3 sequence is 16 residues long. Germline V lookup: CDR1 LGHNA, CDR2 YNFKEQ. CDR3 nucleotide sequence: TGTGCCAGCCGACTAGCGTACCGGGACAACACAGATACGCAGTATTTT. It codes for CASRLAYRDNTDTQYF.